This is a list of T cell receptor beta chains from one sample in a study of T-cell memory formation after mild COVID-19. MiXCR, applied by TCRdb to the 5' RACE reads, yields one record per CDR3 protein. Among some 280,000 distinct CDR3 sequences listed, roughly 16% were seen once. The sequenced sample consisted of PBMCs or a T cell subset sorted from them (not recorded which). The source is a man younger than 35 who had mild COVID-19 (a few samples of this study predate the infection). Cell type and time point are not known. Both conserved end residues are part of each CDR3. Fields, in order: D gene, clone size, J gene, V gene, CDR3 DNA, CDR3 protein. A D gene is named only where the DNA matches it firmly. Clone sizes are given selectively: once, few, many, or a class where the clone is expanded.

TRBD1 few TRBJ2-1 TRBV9 TGTGCCAGCAGCACTCAGGGGGCGGGGTACAATGAGCAGTTCTTC CASSTQGAGYNEQFF
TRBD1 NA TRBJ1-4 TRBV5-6 TGTGCCAGCAGTCTGGTCTGGACAGGGGAGAATGAAAAACTGTTTTTT CASSLVWTGENEKLFF
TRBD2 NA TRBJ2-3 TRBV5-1 TGCGCCAGCAGCCCAACCGGGACTAGCGGGGGCACAGATACGCAGTATTTT CASSPTGTSGGTDTQYF
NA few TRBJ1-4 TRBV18 TGTGCCAGCTCACCCCTAGAGGTTGCAACTAATGAAAAACTGTTTTTT CASSPLEVATNEKLFF
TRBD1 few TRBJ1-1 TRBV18 TGTGCCAGCTCACCACGGACAGGGGGCAGGAACACTGAAGCTTTCTTT CASSPRTGGRNTEAFF
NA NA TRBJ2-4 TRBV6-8 TGTGCCAGCAGTATCAGGGGATTCTCCACCAAAAACATTCAGTACTTC CASSIRGFSTKNIQYF
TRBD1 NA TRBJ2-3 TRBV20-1 TGCAGTGCTAGAGGGGGACAGGGGCCAGATACGCAGTATTTT CSARGGQGPDTQYF
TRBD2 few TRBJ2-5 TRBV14 TGTGCCAGCAGCCGCGGGGGGACAGAGACCCAGTACTTC CASSRGGTETQYF
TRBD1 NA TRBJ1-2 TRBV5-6 TGTGCCAGCAGCTTACAGACAGGGAACTATGGCTACACCTTC CASSLQTGNYGYTF
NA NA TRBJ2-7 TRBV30 TGTGCCTGGAGTGGCCCCTACGAGCAGTACTTC CAWSGPYEQYF
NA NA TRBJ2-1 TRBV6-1 TGTGCCAGCAGTGGGGGGCCGAACTCCTACAATGAGCAGTTCTTC CASSGGPNSYNEQFF
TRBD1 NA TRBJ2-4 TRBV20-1 TGCAGTGCTAGGAGACAGGGCAATCGAAACATTCAGTACTTC CSARRQGNRNIQYF
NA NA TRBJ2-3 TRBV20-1 TGCAGTGCTAGAGACCTCTCGGGCACAGATACGCAGTATTTT CSARDLSGTDTQYF
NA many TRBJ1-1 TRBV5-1 TGCGCCAGCAGCTTCCAAACAGCGACCGGTGAAGCTTTCTTT CASSFQTATGEAFF
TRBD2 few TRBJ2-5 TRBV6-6 TGTGCCAGCAGTTACGGGGCTAGCGGGGGGAGCCAAGAGACCCAGTACTTC CASSYGASGGSQETQYF
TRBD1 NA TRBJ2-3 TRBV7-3 TGTGCCAGCAGCAGGACAGGGTCGACGCAGTATTTT CASSRTGSTQYF
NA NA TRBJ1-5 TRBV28 TGTGCCAGCGGGTTTCGCAATCAGCCCCAGCATTTT CASGFRNQPQHF
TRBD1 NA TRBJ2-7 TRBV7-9 TGTGCCAGCAGCGCCCGGGACAGGGGGCCCTACGAGCAGTACTTC CASSARDRGPYEQYF
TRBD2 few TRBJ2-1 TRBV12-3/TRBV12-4 TGTGCCAGCAGGTATGGACTAGCGGGGGCTCTCAATGAGCAGTTCTTC CASRYGLAGALNEQFF
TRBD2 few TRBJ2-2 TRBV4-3 TGCGCCAGCAGCCAGTATCCGCGGGGGATGAACACCGGGGAGCTGTTTTTT CASSQYPRGMNTGELFF
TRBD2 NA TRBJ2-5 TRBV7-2 TGTGCCAGCAGCTTTCAGACTAGCCGGGAGACCCAGTACTTC CASSFQTSRETQYF
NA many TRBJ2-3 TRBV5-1 TGCGCCAGCAGGGAACGTCCTAGCACAGATACGCAGTATTTT CASRERPSTDTQYF
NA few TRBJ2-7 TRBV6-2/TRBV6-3 TGTGCCAGCAGTTACTCCCCTCAGGTAGGAGGGTACCACGAGCAGTACTTC CASSYSPQVGGYHEQYF
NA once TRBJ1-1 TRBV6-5 TGTGCCAGCAGTCAGACAGAGTCGGTCACTGAAGCTTTCTTT CASSQTESVTEAFF
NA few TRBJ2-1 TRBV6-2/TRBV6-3 TGTGCCAGCAGTTCTCCTAACAGCAATGAGCAGTTCTTC CASSSPNSNEQFF
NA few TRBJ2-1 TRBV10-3 TGTGCTTCTGGAGGAGGACTCAGGAATGAGCAGTTCTTC CASGGGLRNEQFF
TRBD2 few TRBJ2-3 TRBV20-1 TGCAGTGCTAGGCCCCTTGGGCGGGGGTTAGATACGCAGTATTTT CSARPLGRGLDTQYF
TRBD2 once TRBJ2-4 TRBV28 TGTGCCAGCAGTTTTTTAATAGCGGGCCTAGCCAAAAACATTCAGTACTTC CASSFLIAGLAKNIQYF
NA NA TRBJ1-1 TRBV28 TGTGCCAGCAGTTTACGGCAGCGTGAAGCTTTCTTT CASSLRQREAFF
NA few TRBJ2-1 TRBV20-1 TGCAGTGCTAGAGATACAGGGCTCCTCTCCTACAATGAGCAGTTCTTC CSARDTGLLSYNEQFF
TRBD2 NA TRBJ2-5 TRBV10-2 TGCGCCAGCAGTGAGCCGGGCGGGGGGACCCAGTACTTC CASSEPGGGTQYF
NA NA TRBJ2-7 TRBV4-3 TGCGCCAGCAGCCCGGGCGGCCTGGGAGGCGAGCAGTACTTC CASSPGGLGGEQYF
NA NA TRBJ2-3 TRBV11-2 TGTGCCAGCACCCCGAATTCGGGGGGCCTAAATACGCAGTATTTT CASTPNSGGLNTQYF
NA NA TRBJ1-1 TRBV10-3 TGTGCCATCAGGGTGTTAGAGGACACTGAAGCTTTCTTT CAIRVLEDTEAFF
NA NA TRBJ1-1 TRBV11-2 TGTGCCAGCAGCTTAGATCTGGGGACTGAAGCTTTCTTT CASSLDLGTEAFF